The rows below give T cell receptor beta chains drawn from one sample of a study of cytomegalovirus exposure and HLA in healthy donors. The repertoire was sequenced with immunoSEQ multiplex PCR; TCRdb's copy has only in-frame clones and lacks some. Altogether under 200,000 clones are present, around 78% being singletons, with the ten largest covering under 2.5%. Specimen: PBMCs. Every receptor here comes from a woman in her thirties in good health and CMV-seropositive. Each CDR3 is given with its conserved first and last residue. Fields, in order: CDR3 protein, CDR3 DNA, J gene, D gene, V gene, clone size. D genes are given only for firm matches. The size entry is marked missing in some rows and otherwise reads once, few, many or a size class.

cdr3_aa: CSVVGVSYEQYF; cdr3_nt: TGCAGCGTTGTAGGAGTCTCCTACGAGCAGTACTTC; j_call: TRBJ2-7; d_call: .; v_call: TRBV29-1; clone_size: .
cdr3_aa: CASSYSAGLIYEQYF; cdr3_nt: TGTGCCAGCAGTTACTCGGCAGGGTTGATCTACGAGCAGTACTTC; j_call: TRBJ2-7; d_call: .; v_call: TRBV6-5; clone_size: .
cdr3_aa: CASRFTGADEQYF; cdr3_nt: TGTGCCAGCAGATTTACAGGGGCGGACGAGCAGTACTTC; j_call: TRBJ2-7; d_call: TRBD1; v_call: TRBV28; clone_size: .
cdr3_aa: CASSLETGVYGYTF; cdr3_nt: TGTGCCAGTAGCCTCGAGACAGGGGTGTATGGCTACACCTTC; j_call: TRBJ1-2; d_call: TRBD1; v_call: TRBV19; clone_size: .
cdr3_aa: CATSRYQGAEAFF; cdr3_nt: TGTGCCACCAGCAGGTACCAGGGGGCTGAAGCTTTCTTT; j_call: TRBJ1-1; d_call: TRBD1; v_call: TRBV15; clone_size: .
cdr3_aa: CASSLAGVGEQYF; cdr3_nt: TGTGCCAGCAGCTTGGCCGGAGTCGGCGAGCAGTACTTC; j_call: TRBJ2-7; d_call: .; v_call: TRBV5-6; clone_size: few
cdr3_aa: CASSSDRVSTEAFF; cdr3_nt: TGTGCCAGCAGTTCGGACAGGGTGAGCACTGAAGCTTTCTTT; j_call: TRBJ1-1; d_call: TRBD1; v_call: TRBV6-6; clone_size: few
cdr3_aa: CASQGFNEQFF; cdr3_nt: TGTGCCAGCCAGGGTTTTAATGAGCAGTTCTTC; j_call: TRBJ2-1; d_call: .; v_call: TRBV6-6; clone_size: .
cdr3_aa: CASSLSSTGGGSYEQYF; cdr3_nt: TGTGCCAGCAGTTTATCCTCGACAGGGGGTGGCTCCTACGAGCAGTACTTC; j_call: TRBJ2-7; d_call: TRBD1; v_call: TRBV27; clone_size: .
cdr3_aa: CASSIGGGGSDTQYF; cdr3_nt: TGTGCCAGTAGTATAGGGGGCGGGGGATCAGATACGCAGTATTTT; j_call: TRBJ2-3; d_call: TRBD2; v_call: TRBV19; clone_size: .
cdr3_aa: CRATGELFF; cdr3_nt: TGCAGGGCCACCGGGGAGCTGTTTTTT; j_call: TRBJ2-2; d_call: .; v_call: TRBV29-1; clone_size: .
cdr3_aa: CASRHDRVNTEAFF; cdr3_nt: TGTGCCAGCAGACACGACAGGGTGAACACTGAAGCTTTCTTT; j_call: TRBJ1-1; d_call: TRBD1; v_call: TRBV6-5; clone_size: few
cdr3_aa: CASSLGFASQHF; cdr3_nt: TGTGCCAGCAGCTTAGGGTTCGCGTCCCAGCATTTT; j_call: TRBJ1-5; d_call: .; v_call: TRBV7-2; clone_size: .
cdr3_aa: CASSQDSWANSPLHF; cdr3_nt: TGTGCCAGCAGCCAGGACAGTTGGGCGAATTCACCCCTCCACTTT; j_call: TRBJ1-6; d_call: .; v_call: TRBV11-2; clone_size: .
cdr3_aa: CASSKGQGNTGELFF; cdr3_nt: TGCGCCAGCAGTAAGGGACAGGGTAACACCGGGGAGCTGTTTTTT; j_call: TRBJ2-2; d_call: TRBD1; v_call: TRBV23-1; clone_size: .
cdr3_aa: CASSPDSWGNQPQHF; cdr3_nt: TGCGCCAGCAGCCCGGACAGTTGGGGGAATCAGCCCCAGCATTTT; j_call: TRBJ1-5; d_call: .; v_call: TRBV5-1; clone_size: few
cdr3_aa: CASSTLRGELFF; cdr3_nt: TGTGCCAGCAGCACATTACGCGGGGAGCTGTTTTTT; j_call: TRBJ2-2; d_call: .; v_call: TRBV9; clone_size: .
cdr3_aa: CASSRDRGTDAQYF; cdr3_nt: TGTGCCAGCAGTCGGGACAGAGGCACAGATGCGCAGTATTTT; j_call: TRBJ2-3; d_call: TRBD1; v_call: TRBV2; clone_size: .
cdr3_aa: CASSLTQGGTQYF; cdr3_nt: TGTGCCAGCAGCTTAACCCAGGGGGGGACCCAGTACTTC; j_call: TRBJ2-5; d_call: .; v_call: TRBV7-9; clone_size: .
cdr3_aa: CASSADPQGDTEAFF; cdr3_nt: TGTGCCAGCAGCGCTGACCCGCAGGGGGACACTGAAGCTTTCTTT; j_call: TRBJ1-1; d_call: TRBD1; v_call: TRBV5-4; clone_size: .
cdr3_aa: CASSKLAGSYNEQFF; cdr3_nt: TGTGCCAGCAGCAAGCTAGCGGGCTCCTACAATGAGCAGTTCTTC; j_call: TRBJ2-1; d_call: TRBD2; v_call: TRBV7-9; clone_size: .
cdr3_aa: CASSGGGRETQYF; cdr3_nt: TGCGCCAGCAGTGGTGGCGGGAGGGAGACCCAGTACTTC; j_call: TRBJ2-5; d_call: TRBD2; v_call: TRBV10-1; clone_size: .
cdr3_aa: CAGGSAWNFEQYF; cdr3_nt: TGTGCCGGAGGCTCGGCCTGGAATTTCGAGCAGTACTTC; j_call: TRBJ2-7; d_call: .; v_call: TRBV27; clone_size: .
cdr3_aa: CASSFTGGSYGYTF; cdr3_nt: TGTGCCAGCAGCTTTACAGGGGGCAGCTATGGCTACACCTTC; j_call: TRBJ1-2; d_call: TRBD1; v_call: TRBV5-6; clone_size: .
cdr3_aa: CASSVASHRAYEQYF; cdr3_nt: TGTGCCAGCAGCGTAGCTTCACACCGTGCTTACGAGCAGTACTTC; j_call: TRBJ2-7; d_call: .; v_call: TRBV9; clone_size: .
cdr3_aa: CASSSGLLATNEKLFF; cdr3_nt: TGCGCCAGCAGCTCCGGTTTACTTGCAACTAATGAAAAACTGTTTTTT; j_call: TRBJ1-4; d_call: .; v_call: TRBV5-1; clone_size: .
cdr3_aa: CASSQDSQGAQSEQYF; cdr3_nt: TGCGCCAGCAGCCAAGATTCACAGGGGGCGCAAAGCGAGCAGTACTTC; j_call: TRBJ2-7; d_call: TRBD1; v_call: TRBV4-1; clone_size: .
cdr3_aa: CASSDDRRMNTEAFF; cdr3_nt: TGCGCCAGCAGTGACGACAGGAGAATGAACACTGAAGCTTTCTTT; j_call: TRBJ1-1; d_call: .; v_call: TRBV10-2; clone_size: .
cdr3_aa: CASSSTSDIQYF; cdr3_nt: TGTGCCAGCAGCTCCACGTCGGACATTCAGTACTTC; j_call: TRBJ2-4; d_call: .; v_call: TRBV7-2; clone_size: .
cdr3_aa: CATSYEAGEYGYTF; cdr3_nt: TGTGCCACCAGTTACGAGGCCGGGGAATATGGCTACACCTTC; j_call: TRBJ1-2; d_call: .; v_call: TRBV15; clone_size: .
cdr3_aa: CASSLWGGGAYDGELFF; cdr3_nt: TGTGCCAGCAGCTTGTGGGGCGGGGGGGCATATGACGGGGAGCTGTTTTTT; j_call: TRBJ2-2; d_call: TRBD2; v_call: TRBV5-5; clone_size: .
cdr3_aa: CASNLGQGNGYTF; cdr3_nt: TGTGCCAGCAACCTGGGGCAGGGGAATGGCTACACCTTC; j_call: TRBJ1-2; d_call: .; v_call: TRBV6-1; clone_size: few
cdr3_aa: CASSLAIFPGEGTGELFF; cdr3_nt: TGTGCCAGCAGCTTGGCCATATTTCCGGGGGAAGGGACCGGGGAGCTGTTTTTT; j_call: TRBJ2-2; d_call: .; v_call: TRBV5-4; clone_size: .
cdr3_aa: CAWSQRTGNTEAFF; cdr3_nt: TGTGCCTGGAGTCAACGGACAGGGAACACTGAAGCTTTCTTT; j_call: TRBJ1-1; d_call: TRBD1; v_call: TRBV30; clone_size: .
cdr3_aa: CASSLRAGQGTYTGELFF; cdr3_nt: TGTGCCAGCAGCTTAAGGGCCGGACAGGGAACATACACCGGGGAGCTGTTTTTT; j_call: TRBJ2-2; d_call: TRBD1; v_call: TRBV7-6; clone_size: once
cdr3_aa: CASIISGDQPQHF; cdr3_nt: TGTGCCAGCATAATCTCGGGGGATCAGCCCCAGCATTTT; j_call: TRBJ1-5; d_call: .; v_call: TRBV28; clone_size: .
cdr3_aa: CASSRSAANTGELFF; cdr3_nt: TGCGCCAGCAGCCGCTCTGCAGCGAACACCGGGGAGCTGTTTTTT; j_call: TRBJ2-2; d_call: .; v_call: TRBV4-3; clone_size: .
cdr3_aa: CASSAGLGVWDEQFF; cdr3_nt: TGTGCCAGCAGCGCAGGACTAGGGGTCTGGGATGAGCAGTTCTTC; j_call: TRBJ2-1; d_call: TRBD2; v_call: TRBV5-4; clone_size: .
cdr3_aa: CASSPGQGLYEQYF; cdr3_nt: TGTGCCAGCAGCCCGGGACAGGGTCTATACGAGCAGTACTTC; j_call: TRBJ2-7; d_call: TRBD1; v_call: TRBV5-4; clone_size: .
cdr3_aa: CASSQQETQYF; cdr3_nt: TGCGCCAGCAGCCAACAAGAGACCCAGTACTTC; j_call: TRBJ2-5; d_call: .; v_call: TRBV5-1; clone_size: .
cdr3_aa: CASRKPGTGGSQPQHF; cdr3_nt: TGTGCCAGCAGGAAACCCGGGACAGGGGGTAGTCAGCCCCAGCATTTT; j_call: TRBJ1-5; d_call: TRBD1; v_call: TRBV2; clone_size: .
cdr3_aa: CASSLPGSGELFF; cdr3_nt: TGTGCCAGCAGTTTACCAGGTTCCGGGGAGCTGTTTTTT; j_call: TRBJ2-2; d_call: .; v_call: TRBV28; clone_size: .
cdr3_aa: CASSEVRQANYGYTF; cdr3_nt: TGTGCCAGCAGTGAAGTTCGACAGGCGAACTATGGCTACACCTTC; j_call: TRBJ1-2; d_call: .; v_call: TRBV6-1; clone_size: few